Listed below are T cell receptor beta chains from one sample, sequenced in a study of beta chain features in type 1 diabetes. Measured with immunoSEQ multiplex PCR; TCRdb has only the in-frame clones, and not every one. The table records hundreds of thousands of clones, about 16% of them present only once. Sequencing was done on a sample of naive CD4+ T cells from blood. Receptors were obtained from a man aged 18 to 35 in good health. Each CDR3 is given with its conserved first and last residue. Fields, in order: V gene, clone size, D gene, J gene, CDR3 length, CDR3 DNA, CDR3 protein. A D gene is named only where the DNA matches it firmly. Expanded clones get a size class; other rows say once, few or many, or leave the size out.

TRBV5-1,few,TRBD1,TRBJ2-3,14,TGCGCCAGCACCCTAGTCGGGACAGCAGATACGCAGTATTTT,CASTLVGTADTQYF
TRBV10-3,-,TRBD1,TRBJ2-3,17,TGTGCCATCAGTGAGGGCGCCCGGACAGGGGGCGTAGATACGCAGTATTTT,CAISEGARTGGVDTQYF
TRBV4-3,few,-,TRBJ1-5,17,TGCGCCAGCAGCCAGTGGGGAAGAGGCCTTAGCAATCAGCCCCAGCATTTT,CASSQWGRGLSNQPQHF
TRBV6-6,-,-,TRBJ2-7,14,TGTGCCAGCAGCCCCCCGAGGGACTCCTACGAGCAGTACTTC,CASSPPRDSYEQYF
TRBV7-2,-,-,TRBJ2-6,14,TGTGCCAGCAGCTTAGAACCTGGGGCCAACGTCCTGACTTTC,CASSLEPGANVLTF
TRBV4-1,-,-,TRBJ2-1,17,TGCGCCAGCAGCCAAGATGTCGGGGGAGTGCCCCACAATGAGCAGTTCTTC,CASSQDVGGVPHNEQFF
TRBV25-1,few,TRBD1,TRBJ2-2,14,TGTGCCAGCACCGGGACAGGGAGAACCGGGGAGCTGTTTTTT,CASTGTGRTGELFF
TRBV10-3,-,-,TRBJ2-4,16,TGTGCCATCAGCGAACAAACCGTCCTAGCCAAAAACATTCAGTACTTC,CAISEQTVLAKNIQYF
TRBV7-3,few,TRBD1,TRBJ2-5,16,TGTGCCAGCAGCCAGGGCGGGCAGGGGGCCCAAGAGACCCAGTACTTC,CASSQGGQGAQETQYF
TRBV30,-,TRBD2,TRBJ2-2,17,TGTGCCTGGAGTGTGAGGCTAGCGGGGGGGCCCACCGGGGAGCTGTTTTTT,CAWSVRLAGGPTGELFF
TRBV18,few,TRBD1,TRBJ2-7,14,TGTGCCAGCTTTGAGGGACAGGGGACCTACGAGCAGTACTTC,CASFEGQGTYEQYF
TRBV21-1,few,-,TRBJ1-2,15,TGTGCCAGCAGCAAACCACAGGTTGTTAACTATGGCTACACCTTC,CASSKPQVVNYGYTF
TRBV7-2,few,-,TRBJ2-1,17,TGTGCCAGCAGCCCCAGGGTGGGGTGGACAGCTTACAATGAGCAGTTCTTC,CASSPRVGWTAYNEQFF
TRBV19,few,-,TRBJ1-5,15,TGTGCCAGTAGTATAGTTGGCACCAACAATCAGCCCCAGCATTTT,CASSIVGTNNQPQHF
TRBV6-5,few,-,TRBJ1-3,15,TGTGCCAGCAGTTACGGCCCCAAGGTTGGAAACACCATATATTTT,CASSYGPKVGNTIYF
TRBV4-2,few,-,TRBJ2-1,16,TGTGCCAGCAGCCAAGATAAGGGGCTAGCGAACAATGAGCAGTTCTTC,CASSQDKGLANNEQFF
TRBV2,-,TRBD1,TRBJ2-3,14,TGTGCCAGCAGTGAAGGCAGGGGGACGGATACGCAGTATTTT,CASSEGRGTDTQYF
TRBV9,few,-,TRBJ1-2,15,TGTGCCAGCAGCGTAGTCGGGGGGCGCGGCTATGGCTACACCTTC,CASSVVGGRGYGYTF
TRBV28,-,-,TRBJ2-7,12,TGTGCCAGTGTAGGGACGACCTACGAGCAGTACTTC,CASVGTTYEQYF
TRBV11-2,-,-,TRBJ1-2,14,TGTGCCAGCAGCTTAAACCCACAGGGTCCTGGCTACACCTTC,CASSLNPQGPGYTF
TRBV5-4,few,-,TRBJ2-3,14,TGTGCCAGCAGCTTCTGGGGGCGCACAGATACGCAGTATTTT,CASSFWGRTDTQYF
TRBV7-9,few,-,TRBJ2-1,15,TGTGCCAGCAGCACAGGCCGGGGTTATTACAATGAGCAGTTCTTC,CASSTGRGYYNEQFF
TRBV5-1,few,-,TRBJ2-1,15,TGCGCCAGCAGCTTGGTCGGGACGTCCTACAATGAGCAGTTCTTC,CASSLVGTSYNEQFF
TRBV6-6,few,-,TRBJ2-7,14,TGTGCCAGCAGTTACCAGGGATCGTCAGGGGAGCAGTACTTC,CASSYQGSSGEQYF
TRBV7-6,few,TRBD1,TRBJ2-7,15,TGTGCCAGCAGCTTAGCCCAGGGGGCGGGCTACGAGCAGTACTTC,CASSLAQGAGYEQYF
TRBV7-9,-,TRBD2,TRBJ2-1,13,TGTGCCAGCAGCCCAAAGACTAGCAGGGAGCAGTTCTTC,CASSPKTSREQFF
TRBV9,-,TRBD1,TRBJ2-7,15,TGTGCCAGCAGCGGGACAGGGGCGGGTTCCTACGAGCAGTACTTC,CASSGTGAGSYEQYF
TRBV11-2,-,TRBD1,TRBJ2-2,14,TGTGCCAGCAGGGGACAGGGTTACACCGGGGAGCTGTTTTTT,CASRGQGYTGELFF
TRBV9,few,-,TRBJ2-3,16,TGTGCCAGCAGCGTAGGACTTCAGCCCCAAGCAGATACGCAGTATTTT,CASSVGLQPQADTQYF
TRBV12-5,few,-,TRBJ2-1,15,TGTGCTAGTGGTCCCCGGGGGAGCTCCTACAATGAGCAGTTCTTC,CASGPRGSSYNEQFF
TRBV10-3,few,TRBD1,TRBJ2-3,15,TGTGCCATCCAGAGTGGGACAGGGAGCACAGATACGCAGTATTTT,CAIQSGTGSTDTQYF
TRBV25-1,-,-,TRBJ1-2,14,TGTGCCAGCAGTGACCCGGCCAGGGGCTATGGCTACACCTTC,CASSDPARGYGYTF
TRBV9,-,-,TRBJ2-3,14,TGTGCCAGCAGCGTAGATGGAAGCACAGATACGCAGTATTTT,CASSVDGSTDTQYF
TRBV5-1,-,-,TRBJ2-7,14,TGCGCCAGCACCACGGACGGGCGCACCTACGAGCAGTACTTC,CASTTDGRTYEQYF
TRBV10-3,many,TRBD1,TRBJ2-5,14,TGTGCCATCAGCGAGACAGGGGGCGGAGAGACCCAGTACTTC,CAISETGGGETQYF
TRBV27,-,-,TRBJ1-2,17,TGTGCCAGCAGCCTTTATTCGCCTCCGACGGCGAACTATGGCTACACCTTC,CASSLYSPPTANYGYTF
TRBV28,-,-,TRBJ1-2,14,TGTGCCAGCAGTTTGGAGGGGCCCGGCTATGGCTACACCTTC,CASSLEGPGYGYTF
TRBV27,-,-,TRBJ2-1,16,TGTGCCAGCAGTTTTTTATCCGTACGGGACTACAATGAGCAGTTCTTC,CASSFLSVRDYNEQFF
TRBV11-3,few,TRBD1,TRBJ1-6,16,TGTGCCAGCAGCTTAGACCCGGACAGGGAATCTACACCCCTCCACTTT,CASSLDPDRESTPLHF
TRBV28,-,TRBD2,TRBJ2-2,14,TGTGCCCTCCGCGGACTAGCGGGAGCCGGGGAGCTGTTTTTT,CALRGLAGAGELFF
TRBV29-1,-,TRBD1,TRBJ2-2,15,TGCAGCGTTAACTGGACAGGACGCTCCACCGGGGAGCTGTTTTTT,CSVNWTGRSTGELFF
TRBV28,few,-,TRBJ1-1,12,TGTGCCAGCAGCCCGAAAAGGACCCAAGCTTTCTTT,CASSPKRTQAFF
TRBV7-9,few,-,TRBJ2-5,12,TGTGCCAGCAGCTTAAGCCAGGCCACCCAGTACTTC,CASSLSQATQYF
TRBV28,-,-,TRBJ2-6,17,TGTGCCAGCAGGAAGGGTGGCACCCTCTCTGGGGCCAACGTCCTGACTTTC,CASRKGGTLSGANVLTF
TRBV7-8,-,-,TRBJ2-7,13,TGTGCCAGCAGCGGGCGGGCCGGGGGCGAGCAGTACTTC,CASSGRAGGEQYF
TRBV9,few,-,TRBJ1-1,16,TGTGCCAGCAGCCCCCGGGGGCGCCGGATGAACACTGAAGCTTTCTTT,CASSPRGRRMNTEAFF
TRBV5-1,-,-,TRBJ2-7,14,TGCGCCAGCAGCGGAGGGGGTTCCTCCTACGAGCAGTACTTC,CASSGGGSSYEQYF
TRBV10-3,-,-,TRBJ2-7,14,TGTGCCATCGGGGGGCAGGAGGGAGCCTACGAGCAGTACTTC,CAIGGQEGAYEQYF
TRBV7-6,-,-,TRBJ1-5,15,TGTGCCAGCAGCCCCTTGGACTGGTTCAATCAGCCCCAGCATTTT,CASSPLDWFNQPQHF
TRBV28,once,-,TRBJ2-3,13,TGTGCCAGCAGTTTAAACGGGGCAGATACGCAGTATTTT,CASSLNGADTQYF
TRBV5-4,few,-,TRBJ2-5,12,TGTGCCAGCAGCTTGGGACAAGAGACCCAGTACTTC,CASSLGQETQYF
TRBV9,-,TRBD2,TRBJ2-7,14,TGTGCCAGCACGAAGGGGAGGGATACCTACGAGCAGTACTTC,CASTKGRDTYEQYF
TRBV25-1,-,-,TRBJ2-1,14,TGTGCCAGCAGTGACCTAGCGAGTGGTACTGAGCAGTTCTTC,CASSDLASGTEQFF
TRBV7-2,few,-,TRBJ1-5,15,TGTGCCAGCAGCCCTACGCGGGGGGTGGTGCAGCCCCAGCATTTT,CASSPTRGVVQPQHF